This T cell receptor (beta chain) comes out of a study of T-cell memory formation after mild COVID-19. Study-level background: Most TCR clusters belonged to a single donor. Notes on the study in general: The finding that pre-infection memory included some responding clones suggested that cross-reactive memory joined.

Germline V gene lookup returns CDR1 DFQATT and CDR2 SNEGSKA (reference sequence). V gave up 1 base and J gave up 2 bases; unmatched junction bases: 9. This CDR3 has 16 amino acids. As regards this clonotype: Antigen unknown.

TCRdb fed the 5' RACE reads into MiXCR, producing one record per CDR3 protein. The sample lists 100,000 to 150,000 distinct CDR3 sequences; approximately 15% were seen once. The receptor was isolated from a man younger than 35 who had mild COVID-19 (a few samples of this study predate the infection). Cell type and time point are not known. The V gene is TRBV20-1, the J gene TRBJ2-5; TRBD2 aligns across 8 bases. Sequenced sample: PBMCs or a T cell subset sorted from them (not recorded which). As DNA, the CDR3 is TGCAGTGCTAGAGGGTTTTCAGCGGGGGTTCAAGAGACCCAGTACTTC. Protein: CSARGFSAGVQETQYF.